The 11 T cell receptor beta chains given below trace back to one sample, sequenced in a study of blood T cell repertoires in COVID-19. TCRdb keeps only in-frame clones here, not all; method: immunoSEQ multiplex PCR. The sample includes approximately 360,000 clones, roughly 87% of them seen just once. Sequencing was performed on PBMCs or T cells enriched from blood (not recorded which). These receptors originate from a woman in her forties or fifties who had recovered from COVID-19.

The V call is TRBV12-2, the J call TRBJ2-5; the D call of TRBD2 is as the table states it, not checked on the DNA. TRBV12-2 is tagged as a pseudogene. The CDR3 length is 17 residues. The CDR3 here is CASRPEVRPGLGPWINF. CDR3 in DNA: TGTGCAAGTCGCCCCGAAGTCCGGCCGGGACTAGGGCCCTGGATTAACTTC.

The count of this clone is one. The genes are TRBV19 and TRBJ2-6, with unresolved D. Looked up from germline, CDR1 is LNHDA and CDR2 is SQIVND (reference sequence). The CDR3 is 17 amino acids. Trimming pared 5 bases from V and 2 bases from J, leaving 16 bases between. CDR3 sequence reads: CASSPRTITTGANVLTF. The DNA for the CDR3 is TGTGCCAGTAGTCCCAGAACCATTACCACTGGGGCCAACGTCCTGACTTTC.

V gene TRBV19 combines with J gene TRBJ1-1, with 8 bases fitting TRBD1. CDR1 LNHDA and CDR2 SQIVND come from the germline V gene (reference sequence). The length of the CDR3 is 17 residues. V lost 6 bases, J lost 3 bases, and 15 bases stayed unmatched. In nucleotides, the CDR3 is TGTGCCAGTAGAGTCATTACAGGGGGTTCTGTGGACACTGAAGCTTTCTTT. Encoded protein: CASRVITGGSVDTEAFF.

J is TRBJ1-2 and V is TRBV6-5, with 7 bases matching TRBD1. The J segment lost 3 bases and the V segment lost 2 bases, leaving 6 bases of the junction unmatched. Per germline, CDR1 MNHEY and CDR2 SVGAGI. The CDR3 sequence is 15 residues long. In nucleotides, the CDR3 is TGTGCCAGCAGTTACCTTGGGACAGCCTACTATGGCTACACCTTC. This codes for CASSYLGTAYYGYTF.

This clone occurred a few times. This sequence joins TRBV7-2 and TRBJ2-1; tentative D call: TRBD2 (6 bases). This CDR3 is 15 amino acids long. The V end was cut by 3 bases, the J end by 1 base, with 10 bases between. Germline CDR1 reads SGHTA; CDR2 reads FQGNSA. CDR3 DNA sequence: TGTGCCAGCAGCTTTTACAGCGGGTCCTACAATGAGCAGTTCTTC. Translation gives CASSFYSGSYNEQFF.

The rearrangement joins TRBV20-1 to TRBJ2-7, with 9 bases matching TRBD1. V was clipped by 3 bases and J by 0 bases; unmatched bases: 15. The germline V gene encodes CDR1 DFQATT and CDR2 SNEGSKA (reference sequence). There are 18 residues in the CDR3. The CDR3: CSASGPGQGPSGSYEQYF. In DNA, the CDR3 is TGCAGTGCTAGTGGGCCGGGACAGGGCCCCTCGGGCTCCTACGAGCAGTACTTC.

This chain joins TRBV2 and TRBJ1-6, with D uncertain. The CDR3 contains 14 residues. The V and J ends lost 7 bases and 0 bases respectively, with 7 bases between them. In germline, CDR1 is SNHLY, CDR2 FYNNEI. CDR3 region: CASTPSSYNSPLHF. DNA of the CDR3: TGTGCCAGCACTCCTAGCTCCTATAATTCACCCCTCCACTTT.

This clone occurred a few times. This chain connects TRBV3-1 (or the pseudogene TRBV3-2) to TRBJ2-6; D is perhaps TRBD2 (6 bases). Germline values: CDR1 LGHDT, CDR2 YNNKEL (reference sequence). The CDR3 consists of 18 residues. Trimming shortened V by 4 bases and J by 4 bases, and 20 bases separated the two germline ends. DNA of the CDR3: TGTGCCAGCAGCCCGATAATTACTAGCATAGGGGGGGCCAACGTCCTGACTTTC. Protein: CASSPIITSIGGANVLTF.

The chain couples TRBV19 to TRBJ2-1; 8 bases are a match to TRBD2. V dropped 4 bases and J dropped 4; count of bases not matched to a gene: 15. The length of the CDR3 is 18 residues. The germline V gene has CDR1 LNHDA and CDR2 SQIVND (reference sequence). CDR3 DNA sequence: TGTGCCAGTAGTACCCCAGGAGCGGGGGCGACCCTGTACAATGAGCAGTTCTTC. It yields the protein CASSTPGAGATLYNEQFF.

V and J are TRBV21-1 and TRBJ1-3; TRBD1 is taken as the D call from the table, unchecked against the DNA. TRBV21-1 is tagged as a pseudogene. The CDR3 sequence is 18 residues long. The CDR3 region is CASSVPGTGKNAGNTIYF. The CDR3 DNA sequence: TGTGCCAGCAGTGTTCCCGGGACAGGGAAAAACGCTGGAAACACCATATATTTT.

This chain links TRBV11-1 with TRBJ2-3; no reliable D call. Trimming pared 5 bases from V and 4 bases from J, leaving 7 bases between. CDR3 size: 12 residues. Germline assignment: CDR1 SGHAT and CDR2 FQDESV (reference sequence). The CDR3 DNA is TGTGCCAGCAGCAGCGTTTCAGATACGCAGTATTTT. It specifies CASSSVSDTQYF.